This is a list of T cell receptor beta chains from one sample in a study of blood T cell repertoires in COVID-19. The data were produced by immunoSEQ multiplex PCR, yet TCRdb's version contains in-frame clones alone and is incomplete. The data contain about 210,000 clones, roughly 80% of them singletons. The sample consisted of peripheral blood. The receptors stem from a woman aged 70 to 79 with COVID-19, enrolled during active disease. The CDR3 runs from the conserved cysteine through the conserved F or W. The order of the fields is J gene, V gene, CDR3 protein.

j_call: TRBJ1-2
v_call: TRBV25-1
cdr3_aa: CASSERAGSGGYTF

j_call: TRBJ2-7
v_call: TRBV7-2
cdr3_aa: CASSLALGTNYEQYF

j_call: TRBJ1-6
v_call: TRBV25-1
cdr3_aa: CASKGAAYNSPLHF

j_call: TRBJ1-5
v_call: TRBV5-1
cdr3_aa: CASRSGMGNQPQHF

j_call: TRBJ2-5
v_call: TRBV7-2
cdr3_aa: CASSLMRLQETQYF

j_call: TRBJ2-2
v_call: TRBV7-9
cdr3_aa: CASSLDFYTGELFF

j_call: TRBJ2-5
v_call: TRBV15
cdr3_aa: CATRPTSGEETQYF

j_call: TRBJ1-5
v_call: TRBV6-1
cdr3_aa: CASSERGLGGSQPQHF

j_call: TRBJ1-3
v_call: TRBV7-9
cdr3_aa: CASSIRQTSSGNTIYF

j_call: TRBJ1-1
v_call: TRBV7-9
cdr3_aa: CASSTPTGDDTEAFF

j_call: TRBJ1-1
v_call: TRBV27
cdr3_aa: CTSSSRESTEAFF

j_call: TRBJ2-7
v_call: TRBV7-2
cdr3_aa: CASSLVSSGRSYEQYF

j_call: TRBJ2-1
v_call: TRBV19
cdr3_aa: CASTSYNEQFF